The 10 T cell receptor beta chains listed next were all sequenced from one sample in a study of identical twins. Each CDR3 protein gets one entry after TCRdb re-called the 5' RACE reads with MiXCR. The data contain roughly 710,000 distinct CDR3 sequences, 5.5% to 7.5% of them singletons. The sample comprised naive T cells sorted from blood. These receptors originate from a man aged 18 to 29 in good health.

This clonotype appeared a few times. This chain connects TRBV7-2 to TRBJ2-2; D remains unclear. V shed 4 bases and J shed 4 bases, with 13 bases lying between them. The CDR3 extends over 15 amino acids. Germline V lookup: CDR1 SGHTA, CDR2 FQGNSA. Here the CDR3 DNA reads TGTGCCAGCAGCTCCGTTCTGGGTAGCACCGGGGAGCTGTTTTTT. Protein product: CASSSVLGSTGELFF. The full variable domain, rest sourced from reference TRBV7-2 and TRBJ2-2, is GAGVSQSPSNKVTEKGKDVELRCDPISGHTALYWYRQSLGQGLEFLIYFQGNSAPDKSGLPSDRFSAERTGGSVSTLTIQRTQQEDSAVYLCASSSVLGSTGELFFGEGSRLTVL.

This clonotype appeared many times. This chain links TRBV20-1 with TRBJ2-7; 8 bases align to TRBD2. Germline V gene sequence: CDR1 DFQATT, CDR2 SNEGSKA (reference sequence). The CDR3 spans 15 residues. Germline trimming cut 1 base from V and 2 bases from J; bases unmatched to any gene: 7. For the CDR3, the DNA is TGCAGTGCTAGAGTATTCCGGGAGGGCCCCTACGAGCAGTACGTC. This encodes CSARVFREGPYEQYV.

In this sample, this clonotype turned up a few times. The genes are TRBV7-8 and TRBJ1-5; D is possibly TRBD1 (6 bases). With 1 base removed from V and 10 bases from J, the gap between germline ends came to 17 bases. The CDR3 consists of 15 residues. CDR1 is SGHVS, CDR2 FQNEAQ, per germline. In DNA form, the CDR3 reads TGTGCCAGCAGCTTAGGACGCACAGGGAGCAGTCCCCAGCATTTT. Its translation is CASSLGRTGSSPQHF.

The gene calls are TRBV2 and TRBJ2-1; D unresolved. The CDR3 covers 12 residues. Germline assignment: CDR1 SNHLY and CDR2 FYNNEI. V lost 2 bases and J lost 4, with 3 bases in between. CDR3 loop: CASSELYNEQFF. The CDR3 nucleotides read TGTGCCAGCAGTGAACTTTACAATGAGCAGTTCTTC.

The chain uses TRBV4-3 and TRBJ2-2; 10 positions agree with TRBD2. CDR1 is LGHNA and CDR2 is YSLEER in the germline V gene. The CDR3 covers 18 residues. J lost 3 bases, V lost 0 bases, and 7 bases had no gene match. CDR3 residues: CASSQEIVLAGDTGELFF. The DNA for the CDR3 is TGCGCCAGCAGCCAAGAAATCGTCCTAGCGGGGGACACCGGGGAGCTGTTTTTT.

The chain carries TRBV4-1 and TRBJ2-1; weak D call: TRBD1 (6 bases). V lost 2 bases and J lost 2, with 13 bases in between. The CDR3 length is 16 residues. CDR1 is MGHRA, CDR2 YSYEKL, per germline. The CDR3 protein is CASSQLGQKTYNEQFF. The CDR3 DNA reads TGCGCCAGCAGCCAACTCGGACAGAAAACCTACAATGAGCAGTTCTTC.

This chain connects TRBV6-1 to TRBJ2-4, with D perhaps matching TRBD1 (6 bases). The CDR3 consists of 14 residues. Germline assignment: CDR1 MNHNS and CDR2 SASEGT. V was shortened by 6 bases and J by 3 bases, with 12 bases between the two germline ends. DNA of the CDR3: TGTGCCAGCAGCACAGGGCACTACAAAAACATTCAGTACTTC. Translation: CASSTGHYKNIQYF.

This clonotype was counted between two and nine times. The chain has TRBV5-1 and TRBJ2-2, with 11 bases fitting TRBD2. There are 15 residues in the CDR3. V lost 9 bases to trimming and J lost 5 bases; unmatched junction nucleotides: 9. Germline loops: CDR1 SGHRS, CDR2 YFSETQ. CDR3 in DNA: TGCGCCACCAGGCCACTAGCGGGAGAGACCGGGGAGCTGTTTTTT. As protein: CATRPLAGETGELFF.

This clonotype has just a few counts. V is TRBV4-2 and J is TRBJ2-7; TRBD2 might be the D (6 bases). Germline assignment: CDR1 LGHNA and CDR2 YNFKEQ. The V gene lost 0 bases and the J gene lost 0 bases, with 21 bases spanning the gap. The CDR3 extends over 19 amino acids. The CDR3 sequence is CASSQDSAQAGLSSYEQYF. As DNA, the CDR3 is TGTGCCAGCAGCCAAGATTCGGCCCAGGCGGGATTGAGCTCCTACGAGCAGTACTTC.

In DNA, the CDR3 is TGTGCCAGCAGCGTGACTAGCGGACTAAGAACGAACACCGGGGAGCTGTTTTTT. Protein sequence: CASSVTSGLRTNTGELFF. The V and J genes are TRBV9 and TRBJ2-2; 9 bases line up with TRBD2. The V gene's germline CDR1 is SGDLS and CDR2 YYNGEE. This CDR3 spans 18 amino acids. J was trimmed by 0 bases and V by 2 bases; bases with no gene match: 8.